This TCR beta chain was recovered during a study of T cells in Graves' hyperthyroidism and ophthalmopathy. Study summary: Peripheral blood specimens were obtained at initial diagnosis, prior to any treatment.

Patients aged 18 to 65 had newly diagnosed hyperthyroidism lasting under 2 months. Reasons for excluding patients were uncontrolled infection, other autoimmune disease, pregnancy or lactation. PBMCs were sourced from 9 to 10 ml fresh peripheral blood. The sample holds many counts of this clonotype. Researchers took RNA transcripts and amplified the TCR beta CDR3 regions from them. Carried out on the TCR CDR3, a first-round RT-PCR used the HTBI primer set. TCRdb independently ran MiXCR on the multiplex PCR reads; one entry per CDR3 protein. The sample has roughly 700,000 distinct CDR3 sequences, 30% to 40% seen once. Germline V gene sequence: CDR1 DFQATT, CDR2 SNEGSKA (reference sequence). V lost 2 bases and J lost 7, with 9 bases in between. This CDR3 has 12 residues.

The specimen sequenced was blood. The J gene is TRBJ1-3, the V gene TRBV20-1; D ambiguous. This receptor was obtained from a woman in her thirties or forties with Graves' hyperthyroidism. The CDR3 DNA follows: TGCAGTGCTAGACTCCCTTTCAACACCATATATTTT. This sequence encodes CSARLPFNTIYF.